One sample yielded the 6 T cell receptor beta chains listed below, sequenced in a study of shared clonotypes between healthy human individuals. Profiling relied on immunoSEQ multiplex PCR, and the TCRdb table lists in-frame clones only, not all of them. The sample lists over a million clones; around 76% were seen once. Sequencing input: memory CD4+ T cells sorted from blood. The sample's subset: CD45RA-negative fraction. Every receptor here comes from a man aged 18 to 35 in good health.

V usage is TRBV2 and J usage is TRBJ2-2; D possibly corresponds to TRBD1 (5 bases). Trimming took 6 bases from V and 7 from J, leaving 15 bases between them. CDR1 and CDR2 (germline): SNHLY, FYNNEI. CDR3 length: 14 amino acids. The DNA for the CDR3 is TGTGCCAGCAGGTTTCAGGGTAGTAACGGGGAGCTGTTTTTT. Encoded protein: CASRFQGSNGELFF.

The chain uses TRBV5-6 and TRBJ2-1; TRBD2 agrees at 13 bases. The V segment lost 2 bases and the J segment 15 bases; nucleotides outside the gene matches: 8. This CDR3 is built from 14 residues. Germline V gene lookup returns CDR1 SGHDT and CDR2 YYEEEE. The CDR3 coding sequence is TGTGCCAGCAGCTTCATCGGACTAGCGGGAGTGTGGTTCTTC. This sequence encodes CASSFIGLAGVWFF.

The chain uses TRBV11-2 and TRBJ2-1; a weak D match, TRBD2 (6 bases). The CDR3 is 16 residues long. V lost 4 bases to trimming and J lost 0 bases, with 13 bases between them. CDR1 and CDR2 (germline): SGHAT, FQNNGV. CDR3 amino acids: CASSSRLDSSYNEQFF. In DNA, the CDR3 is TGTGCCAGCAGCTCCCGACTAGACAGCTCCTACAATGAGCAGTTCTTC.

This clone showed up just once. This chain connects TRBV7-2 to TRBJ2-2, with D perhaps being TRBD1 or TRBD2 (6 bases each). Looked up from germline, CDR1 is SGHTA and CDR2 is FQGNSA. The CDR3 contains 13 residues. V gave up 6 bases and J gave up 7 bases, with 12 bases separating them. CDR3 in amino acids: CASRLEGGGELFF. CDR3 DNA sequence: TGTGCCAGCAGGCTAGAGGGGGGCGGGGAGCTGTTTTTT.

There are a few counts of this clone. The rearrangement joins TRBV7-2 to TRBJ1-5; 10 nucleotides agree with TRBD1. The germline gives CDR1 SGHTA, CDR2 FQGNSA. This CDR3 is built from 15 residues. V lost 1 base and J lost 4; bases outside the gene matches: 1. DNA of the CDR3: TGTGCCAGCAGCTTAGGGGACAGGGGAAATCAGCCCCAGCATTTT. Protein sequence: CASSLGDRGNQPQHF.

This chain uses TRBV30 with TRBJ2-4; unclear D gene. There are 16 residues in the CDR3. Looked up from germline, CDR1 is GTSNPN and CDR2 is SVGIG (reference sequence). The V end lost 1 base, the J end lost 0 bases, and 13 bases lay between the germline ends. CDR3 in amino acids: CAWSESIGLAKNIQYF. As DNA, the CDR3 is TGTGCCTGGAGTGAGTCTATTGGGTTAGCCAAAAACATTCAGTACTTC. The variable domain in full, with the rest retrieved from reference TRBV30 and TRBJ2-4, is SQTIHQWPATLVQPVGSPLSLECTVEGTSNPNLYWYRQAAGRGLQLLFYSVGIGQISSEVPQNLSASRPQDRQFILSSKKLLLSDSGFYLCAWSESIGLAKNIQYFGAGTRLSVL.